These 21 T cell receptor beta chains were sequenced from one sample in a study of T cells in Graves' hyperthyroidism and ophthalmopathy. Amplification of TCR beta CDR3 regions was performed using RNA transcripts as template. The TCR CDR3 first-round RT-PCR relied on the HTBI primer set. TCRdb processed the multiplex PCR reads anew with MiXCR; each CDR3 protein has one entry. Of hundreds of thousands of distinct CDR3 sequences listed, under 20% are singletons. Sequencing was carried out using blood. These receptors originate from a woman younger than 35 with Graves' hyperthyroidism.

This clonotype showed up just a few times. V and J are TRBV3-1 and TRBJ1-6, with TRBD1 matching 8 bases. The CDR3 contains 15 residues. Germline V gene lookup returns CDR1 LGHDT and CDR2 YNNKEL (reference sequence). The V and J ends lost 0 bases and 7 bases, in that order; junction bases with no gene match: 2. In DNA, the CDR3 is TGTGCCAGCAGCCAAGAGGACAGGGTAAATTCACCCCTCCACTTT. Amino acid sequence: CASSQEDRVNSPLHF.

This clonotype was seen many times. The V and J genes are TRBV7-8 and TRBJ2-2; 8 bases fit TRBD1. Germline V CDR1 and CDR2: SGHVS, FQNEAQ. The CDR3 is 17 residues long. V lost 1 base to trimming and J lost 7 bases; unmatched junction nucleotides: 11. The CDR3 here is CASSLETGAPQIGELFF. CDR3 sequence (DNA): TGTGCCAGCAGCTTAGAGACAGGGGCCCCCCAAATCGGGGAGCTGTTTTTT.

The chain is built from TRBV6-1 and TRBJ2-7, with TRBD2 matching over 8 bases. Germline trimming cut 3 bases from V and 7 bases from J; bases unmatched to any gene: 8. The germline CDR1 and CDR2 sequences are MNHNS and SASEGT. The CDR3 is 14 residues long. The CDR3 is CASSERGAMGEQYF. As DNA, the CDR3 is TGTGCCAGCAGTGAGCGGGGGGCTATGGGGGAGCAGTACTTC.

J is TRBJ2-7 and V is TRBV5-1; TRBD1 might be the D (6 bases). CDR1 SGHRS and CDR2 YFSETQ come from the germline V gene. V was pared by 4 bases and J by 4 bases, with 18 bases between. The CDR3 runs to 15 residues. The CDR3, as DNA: TGCGCCAGCAGCCCTAGTGGGGGCCTAGGGTACGAGCAGTACTTC. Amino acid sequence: CASSPSGGLGYEQYF.

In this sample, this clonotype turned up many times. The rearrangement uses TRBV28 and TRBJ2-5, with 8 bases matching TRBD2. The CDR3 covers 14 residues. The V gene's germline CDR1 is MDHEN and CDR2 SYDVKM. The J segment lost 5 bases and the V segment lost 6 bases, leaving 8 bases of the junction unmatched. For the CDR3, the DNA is TGTGCCAGCAGGTCTATCGGGGGGGCTGAGACCCAGTACTTC. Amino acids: CASRSIGGAETQYF.

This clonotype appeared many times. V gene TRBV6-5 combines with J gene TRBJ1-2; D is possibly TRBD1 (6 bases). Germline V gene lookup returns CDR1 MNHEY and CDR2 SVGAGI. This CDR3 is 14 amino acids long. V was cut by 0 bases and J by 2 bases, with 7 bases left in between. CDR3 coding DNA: TGTGCCAGCAGTTACTCAGACAGGAACTATGGCTACACCTTC. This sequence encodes CASSYSDRNYGYTF.

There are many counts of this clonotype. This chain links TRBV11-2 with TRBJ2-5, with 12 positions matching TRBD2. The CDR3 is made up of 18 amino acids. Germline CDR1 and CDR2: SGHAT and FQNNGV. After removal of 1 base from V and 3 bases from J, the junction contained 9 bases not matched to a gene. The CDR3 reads CASSLGPTSGGQEETQYF. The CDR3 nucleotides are TGTGCCAGCAGCTTAGGTCCGACTAGCGGGGGCCAGGAAGAGACCCAGTACTTC.

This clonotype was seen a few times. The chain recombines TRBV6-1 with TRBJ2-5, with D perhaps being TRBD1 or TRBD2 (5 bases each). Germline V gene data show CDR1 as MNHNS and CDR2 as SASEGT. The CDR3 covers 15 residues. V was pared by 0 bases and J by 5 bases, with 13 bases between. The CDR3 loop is CASSEAWGTGETQYF. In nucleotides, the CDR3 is TGTGCCAGCAGTGAAGCGTGGGGGACGGGTGAGACCCAGTACTTC.

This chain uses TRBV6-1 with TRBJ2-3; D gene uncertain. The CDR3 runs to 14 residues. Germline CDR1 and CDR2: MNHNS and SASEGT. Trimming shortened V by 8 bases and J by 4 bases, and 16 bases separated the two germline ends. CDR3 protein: CASCKLGYSDTQYF. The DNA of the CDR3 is TGTGCCAGCTGCAAGTTGGGGTATTCAGATACGCAGTATTTT.

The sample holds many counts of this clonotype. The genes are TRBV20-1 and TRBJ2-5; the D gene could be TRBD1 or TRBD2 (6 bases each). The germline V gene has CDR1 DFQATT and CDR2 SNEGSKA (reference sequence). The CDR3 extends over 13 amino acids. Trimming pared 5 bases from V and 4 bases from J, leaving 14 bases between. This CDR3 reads CSAGTGTVETQYF. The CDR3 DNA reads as TGCAGTGCTGGAACAGGGACTGTAGAGACCCAGTACTTC.

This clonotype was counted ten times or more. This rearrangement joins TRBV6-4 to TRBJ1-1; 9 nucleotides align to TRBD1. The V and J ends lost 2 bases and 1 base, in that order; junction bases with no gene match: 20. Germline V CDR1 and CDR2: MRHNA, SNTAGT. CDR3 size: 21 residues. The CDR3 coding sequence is TGTGCCAGCAGTGACCGGGACAGGGAAGGGATCCATCCTCCTTCGAACACTGAAGCTTTCTTT. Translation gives CASSDRDREGIHPPSNTEAFF.

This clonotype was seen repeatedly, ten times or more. The CDR3 coding sequence is TGTGCCAGCAGACCCCCGCTTAAAGAGACCCAGTACTTC. This codes for CASRPPLKETQYF. The chain uses TRBV12-3 or TRBV12-4 and TRBJ2-5; no clear D. The CDR3 totals 13 residues. Trimming took 6 bases from V and 3 from J, leaving 11 bases between them.

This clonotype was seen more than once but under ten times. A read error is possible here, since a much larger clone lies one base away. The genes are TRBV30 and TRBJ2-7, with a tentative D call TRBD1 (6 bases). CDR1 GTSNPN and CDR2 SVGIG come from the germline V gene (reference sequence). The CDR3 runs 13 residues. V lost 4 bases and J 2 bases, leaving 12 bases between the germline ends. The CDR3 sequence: CAWNWDNPYEQYF. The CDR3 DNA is TGTGCCTGGAATTGGGACAACCCCTACGAGCAGTACTTC.

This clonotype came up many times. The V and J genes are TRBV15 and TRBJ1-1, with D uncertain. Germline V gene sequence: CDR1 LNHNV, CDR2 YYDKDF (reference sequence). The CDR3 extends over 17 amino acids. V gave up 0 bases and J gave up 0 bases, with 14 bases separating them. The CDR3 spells CATSRDIWGSMNTEAFF. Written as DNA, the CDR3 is TGTGCCACCAGCAGAGATATTTGGGGATCTATGAACACTGAAGCTTTCTTT.

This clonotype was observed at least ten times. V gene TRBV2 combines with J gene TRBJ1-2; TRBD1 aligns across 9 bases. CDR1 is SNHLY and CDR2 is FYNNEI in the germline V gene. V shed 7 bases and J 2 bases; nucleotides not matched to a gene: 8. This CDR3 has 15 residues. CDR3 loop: CASNRWTGDNYGYTF. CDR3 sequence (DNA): TGTGCCAGCAACAGATGGACAGGGGACAACTATGGCTACACCTTC.

Here the CDR3 DNA reads TGTGCCAGCAGTAACTTCGGGCGGCCTACCGGGGAGCTGTTTTTT. The encoded protein is CASSNFGRPTGELFF. The chain has TRBV6-5 and TRBJ2-2; D is uncertain. Germline assignment: CDR1 MNHEY and CDR2 SVGAGI. The V and J ends lost 5 bases and 5 bases respectively, with 15 bases between them. The CDR3 sequence is 15 residues long.

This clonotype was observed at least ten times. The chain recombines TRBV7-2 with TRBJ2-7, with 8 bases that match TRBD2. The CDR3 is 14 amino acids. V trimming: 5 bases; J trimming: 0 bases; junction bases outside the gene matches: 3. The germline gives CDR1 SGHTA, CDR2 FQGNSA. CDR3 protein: CASSPGLASYEQYF. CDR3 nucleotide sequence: TGTGCCAGCAGCCCAGGACTAGCCTCCTACGAGCAGTACTTC.

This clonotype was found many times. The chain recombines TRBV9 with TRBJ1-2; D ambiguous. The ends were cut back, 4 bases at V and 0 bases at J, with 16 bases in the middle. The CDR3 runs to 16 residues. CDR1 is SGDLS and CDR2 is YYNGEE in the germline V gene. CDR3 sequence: CASSPRGSSSNYGYTF. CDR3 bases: TGTGCCAGCAGCCCGAGAGGTAGCTCCTCTAACTATGGCTACACCTTC.

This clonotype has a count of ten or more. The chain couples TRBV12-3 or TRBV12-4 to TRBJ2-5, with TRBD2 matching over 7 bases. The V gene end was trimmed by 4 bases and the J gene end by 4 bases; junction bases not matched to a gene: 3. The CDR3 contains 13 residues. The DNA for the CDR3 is TGTGCCAGCAGTTGGGGGGGGGTAGAGACCCAGTACTTC. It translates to CASSWGGVETQYF.

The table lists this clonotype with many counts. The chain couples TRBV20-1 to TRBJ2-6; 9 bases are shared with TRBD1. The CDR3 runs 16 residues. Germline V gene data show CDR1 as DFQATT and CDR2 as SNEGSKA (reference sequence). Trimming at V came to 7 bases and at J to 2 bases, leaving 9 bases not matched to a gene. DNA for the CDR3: TGCAGTGGCGAACAGGGGGCAGTCCCTGGGGCCAACGTCCTGACTTTC. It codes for CSGEQGAVPGANVLTF.

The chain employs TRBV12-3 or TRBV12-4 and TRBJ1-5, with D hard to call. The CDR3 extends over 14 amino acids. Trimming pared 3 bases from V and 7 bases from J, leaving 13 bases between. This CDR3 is CASSFSPTSQPQHF. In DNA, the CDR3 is TGTGCCAGCAGTTTCTCCCCGACCAGCCAGCCCCAGCATTTT.